These 6 T cell receptor beta chains originate from one sample sequenced in a study of molecular identifiers for immune sequencing clone quantification. TCRdb re-called the PCR reads with MiXCR, one entry per CDR3 protein. The repertoire holds about half a million distinct CDR3 sequences, with over 20% as singletons. Sequenced sample: naive CD8+ T cells from blood, with Jurkat cell RNA spiked in. Subset here: FACS-sorted CD8+CD4-CCR7+CD45RA+ naive T cells. These receptors all stem from a human donor in good health. Some libraries in this study had Jurkat cell RNA spiked in.

The sample holds many counts of this clonotype. V gene TRBV20-1 combines with J gene TRBJ2-7, with D perhaps being TRBD1 or TRBD2 (5 bases each). Germline loops: CDR1 DFQATT, CDR2 SNEGSKA (reference sequence). CDR3 size: 12 residues. Trimming stripped 7 bases from V and 2 bases from J, with 12 bases between. The CDR3 DNA reads as TGCAGTGGATGGGACGGTGCCTACGAGCAGTACTTC. It codes for CSGWDGAYEQYF.

A word on this clonotype: This sequence may be a read error, since a much larger clone differs from it by one base. V gene TRBV4-3 combines with J gene TRBJ1-5; D is undetermined. The CDR3 contains 16 residues. Between the trimmed V and J ends, which lost 0 bases and 5 bases, there was a span of 14 bases. In germline, CDR1 is LGHNA, CDR2 YSLEER. As DNA, the CDR3 is TGCGCCAGCAGCCAAGACCGAGGAAATTGGGATCAGCCCCAGCATTTT. Amino acids: CASSQDRGNWDQPQHF.

This clonotype was recorded many times. The V and J genes are TRBV7-9 and TRBJ2-5; D possibly corresponds to TRBD2 (5 bases). Germline V lookup: CDR1 SEHNR, CDR2 FQNEAQ (reference sequence). Trimming removed 5 bases from V and 5 bases from J, with 27 bases in between. This CDR3 has 18 amino acids. CDR3 nucleotides: TGTGCCAGCAGCCTTAGTCTTGGAGTCCCCTCGGGGATCGAGACCCAGTACTTC. Translation gives CASSLSLGVPSGIETQYF.

About this clonotype itself: A read error may explain this, as a much larger clone is one base away. V gene TRBV12-3 or TRBV12-4 combines with J gene TRBJ2-5; the D call may be TRBD1 or TRBD2 (5 bases each). The CDR3 runs 15 residues. Trimming removed 6 bases at V and 6 bases at J, with 20 bases between. The CDR3 region is CASRSGAQDRKTQYF. The CDR3, as DNA: TGTGCCAGCAGATCCGGGGCTCAGGACCGGAAGACCCAGTACTTC.

A word on this clonotype: Just one base apart from a much larger clone, this may be a read error. The chain links TRBV2 to TRBJ1-1; D is perhaps TRBD1 (5 bases). CDR3 length: 13 amino acids. Germline-derived CDR1 and CDR2 are SNHLY and FYNNEI. The germline V and J ends were trimmed by 7 bases and 6 bases, with 15 bases remaining between them. CDR3: CASKNTGGPEAFF. CDR3 nucleotide sequence: TGTGCCAGCAAAAATACAGGAGGGCCTGAAGCTTTCTTT.

This clonotype was seen ten or more times. This chain connects TRBV9 to TRBJ2-2; D uncertain. Germline V lookup: CDR1 SGDLS, CDR2 YYNGEE. The V end lost 4 bases, the J end lost 0 bases, and 16 bases lay between the germline ends. CDR3 length: 17 residues. CDR3 DNA: TGTGCCAGCAGCCCTTTTTCGTCAGGAGCGAACACCGGGGAGCTGTTTTTT. It translates to CASSPFSSGANTGELFF.